A single T cell receptor beta chain is shown here with its context. Generated by immunoSEQ multiplex PCR, the TCRdb table keeps only in-frame clones and is missing some. The table shows more than 9,500 clones, with approximately 80% occurring only once. This sample was included in a study of blood T cell repertoires in COVID-19. Background on the study: The origin of the acute and convalescent COVID-19 samples was the United States, Italy and Spain. In each case, the material was cDNA or gDNA derived from T cells, B-cell-depleted T cells, or PBMCs.

This CDR3 comprises 13 residues. V gave up 5 bases and J gave up 4 bases, with 11 bases separating them. The sample comprised peripheral blood. V and J are TRBV12-3 or TRBV12-4 and TRBJ1-1; D remains unclear. The TCR sequence derives from a woman aged 60-75 years with acute or convalescent COVID-19. The CDR3 protein is CASSRGGSTEAFF. The DNA for the CDR3 is TGTGCCAGCAGTCGGGGTGGGAGCACTGAAGCTTTCTTT.